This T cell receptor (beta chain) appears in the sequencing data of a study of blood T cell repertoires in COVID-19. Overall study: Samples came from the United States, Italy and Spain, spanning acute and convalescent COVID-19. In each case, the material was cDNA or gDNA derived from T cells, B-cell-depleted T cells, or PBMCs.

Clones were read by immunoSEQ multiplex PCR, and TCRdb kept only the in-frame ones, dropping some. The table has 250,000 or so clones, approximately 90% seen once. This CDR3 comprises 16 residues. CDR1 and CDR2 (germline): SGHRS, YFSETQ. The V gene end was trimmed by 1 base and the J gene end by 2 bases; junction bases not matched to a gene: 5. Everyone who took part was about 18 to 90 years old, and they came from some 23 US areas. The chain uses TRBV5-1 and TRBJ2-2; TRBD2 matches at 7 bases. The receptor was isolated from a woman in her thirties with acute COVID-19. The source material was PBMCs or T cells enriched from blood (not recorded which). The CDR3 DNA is TGCGCCAGCAGCTTGAGTGGCGGGAGCAACACCGGGGAGCTGTTTTTT. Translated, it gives CASSLSGGSNTGELFF. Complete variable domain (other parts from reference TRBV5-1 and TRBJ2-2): KAGVTQTPRYLIKTRGQQVTLSCSPISGHRSVSWYQQTPGQGLQFLFEYFSETQRNKGNFPGRFSGRQFSNSRSEMNVSTLELGDSALYLCASSLSGGSNTGELFFGEGSRLTVL.